This T cell receptor beta chain was observed in a study of T cells after yellow fever vaccination. In the study overall: Fractions with few cells were prepared using SMART-Seq v4 Ultra Low Input.

The V and J ends lost 5 bases and 4 bases, in that order; junction bases with no gene match: 7. The CDR3 length is 15 residues. Germline assignment: CDR1 SGHRS and CDR2 YFSETQ. Findings and limits, study-wide: There was a small share of clonotypes that showed up in both the CD4 and CD8 compartments. The secondary response was weaker, and its peak arrived faster, on day 5 versus 15.

Researchers made TCR cDNA using 5'RACE template switching, and this step added a universal primer site and UMIs. Via MiXCR, TCRdb re-called the 5' RACE reads, giving one row per CDR3 protein. The repertoire consists of about 160,000 distinct CDR3 sequences, with about 7% occurring once and the leading ten covering around 2.3%. This clonotype was seen ten or more times. Its antigen remains unknown. The chain couples TRBV5-1 to TRBJ2-1, with 9 bases aligning to TRBD1. This receptor was identified in a man aged 18 to 29 who received the YFV17D yellow fever vaccine. Sequenced here: CD4+ T cells sorted from PBMCs, sampled less than 6 days after the first yellow fever vaccination. CDR3 residues: CASSLGTGFYNEQFF. The CDR3 DNA follows: TGCGCCAGCAGTTTAGGGACAGGGTTTTACAATGAGCAGTTCTTC.